This entry lists 9 T cell receptor beta chains sequenced from one sample in a study of OX40 agonist ivuxolimab in advanced cancers. Some clones are missing from TCRdb's copy, which holds only in-frame ones; the method was immunoSEQ multiplex PCR. The data contain some 98,000 clones, roughly 90% of them seen just once; the ten biggest clones take up approximately 0.32%. The sample consisted of CD4+ or CD8+ T cells sorted from blood, taken in a trial of the OX40 agonist ivuxolimab. The receptors come from an adult with an advanced solid tumor such as melanoma, head and neck, liver or kidney cancer.

The chain recombines TRBV2 with TRBJ2-1, with TRBD1 identical over 8 bases. Germline CDR1 is SNHLY and CDR2 is FYNNEI. The CDR3 sequence is 15 residues long. Germline trimming cut 6 bases from V and 5 bases from J; bases unmatched to any gene: 9. Written as DNA, the CDR3 is TGTGCCAGCAGAGAAACAGGGGGGATCGACAATGAGCAGTTCTTC. As protein: CASRETGGIDNEQFF.

This chain connects TRBV6-6 to TRBJ2-1; 13 bases fit TRBD2. Trimming removed 6 bases from V and 7 bases from J; junction bases left unmatched: 9. This CDR3 has 16 amino acids. Germline CDR1 and CDR2: MNHNY and SVGAGI (reference sequence). The CDR3 nucleotides read TGTGCCAGCAGAATTACCGGGACTAGCGGGAAGAATGAGCAGTTCTTC. Encoded protein: CASRITGTSGKNEQFF.

The chain uses TRBV7-2 and TRBJ2-3; D may correspond to TRBD1 or TRBD2 (5 bases each). Germline CDR1 reads SGHTA; CDR2 reads FQGNSA. Deletions cut 7 bases from V and 2 bases from J, with 13 bases between. CDR3 size: 14 residues. For the CDR3, the DNA is TGTGCCAGCACTCAAAGGGACCCCACAGATACGCAGTATTTT. This gives the protein CASTQRDPTDTQYF.

This chain uses TRBV7-9 with TRBJ2-7; 10 bases agree with TRBD2. Trimming cost V 2 bases and J 2 bases; bases outside gene matches: 12. The CDR3 totals 18 residues. In germline, CDR1 is SEHNR, CDR2 FQNEAQ (reference sequence). The CDR3 loop is CASSLYTGGLAAPYEQYF. The DNA of the CDR3 is TGTGCCAGCAGCTTATACACCGGAGGACTAGCGGCTCCCTACGAGCAGTACTTC. The variable domain in full, completed from reference TRBV7-9 and TRBJ2-7, reads DTGVSQNPRHKITKRGQNVTFRCDPISEHNRLYWYRQTLGQGPEFLTYFQNEAQLEKSRLLSDRFSAERPKGSFSTLEIQRTEQGDSAMYLCASSLYTGGLAAPYEQYFGPGTRLTVT.

This chain connects TRBV30 to TRBJ2-7; 8 bases align to TRBD2. The length of the CDR3 is 14 residues. The V gene end was trimmed by 3 bases and the J gene end by 3 bases; junction bases not matched to a gene: 7. The germline V gene encodes CDR1 GTSNPN and CDR2 SVGIG (reference sequence). Here the CDR3 reads CAWSYGRAVYEQYF. The CDR3, as DNA: TGTGCCTGGAGCTACGGGAGGGCCGTCTACGAGCAGTACTTC.

J is TRBJ1-1 and V is TRBV7-9, with D possibly being TRBD1 (5 bases). This CDR3 has 14 residues. From germline, CDR1 is SEHNR and CDR2 FQNEAQ (reference sequence). V shed 1 base and J shed 7 bases, with 13 bases lying between them. The CDR3 nucleotides read TGTGCCAGCAGCTTAGTCAAGGGGTTTGGTGAAGCTTTCTTT. As protein: CASSLVKGFGEAFF.

The V call is TRBV11-3, the J call TRBJ2-2, with D unresolved. CDR1 is SGHNT and CDR2 is YENEEA in the germline V gene. Between the trimmed V and J ends, which lost 1 base and 5 bases, there was a span of 8 bases. This CDR3 contains 14 residues. The CDR3 region is CASSLAGWTGELFF. DNA for the CDR3: TGTGCCAGCAGCTTAGCTGGTTGGACCGGGGAGCTGTTTTTT.

The genes are TRBV18 and TRBJ2-1; possibly TRBD2 for D (6 bases). V lost 0 bases and J 6 bases, leaving 12 bases between the germline ends. Looked up from germline, CDR1 is KGHSH and CDR2 is LQKENI. This CDR3 comprises 15 residues. DNA for the CDR3: TGTGCCAGCTCACCACCGGGGGGTTTAGGCAATGAGCAGTTCTTC. Translating gives CASSPPGGLGNEQFF.

This chain links TRBV6-6 with TRBJ2-2; D remains ambiguous. CDR1 is MNHNY and CDR2 is SVGAGI in the germline V gene (reference sequence). The CDR3 runs to 14 residues. V was clipped by 7 bases and J by 3 bases, with 12 bases between them. CDR3 coding DNA: TGTGCCAGCACGAAGGGCCGAGACACCGGGGAGCTGTTTTTT. It is translated as CASTKGRDTGELFF.